Following are 12 T cell receptor beta chains from one sample sequenced in a study of blood T cell repertoires in COVID-19. Sequenced by immunoSEQ multiplex PCR; TCRdb stores in-frame clones only, minus some. The table records about 200,000 clones, approximately 90% of them present only once. The sample comprised peripheral blood. The receptors were sampled from a woman aged 40-49 years with acute or convalescent COVID-19.

The chain recombines TRBV6-5 with TRBJ1-2; D call uncertain. This CDR3 is 15 amino acids long. The V gene lost 6 bases and the J gene lost 8 bases, with 22 bases spanning the gap. Germline CDR1 is MNHEY and CDR2 is SVGAGI. CDR3 amino acids: CASSLEGGSWRGYTF. Here the CDR3 DNA reads TGTGCCAGCAGCCTTGAAGGTGGCAGTTGGAGGGGCTACACCTTC.

V gene TRBV12-3 or TRBV12-4 combines with J gene TRBJ2-5, with TRBD1 as a possible D gene (6 bases). The CDR3 has 13 residues. Trimming removed 6 bases at V and 4 bases at J, with 12 bases between. The CDR3 coding sequence is TGTGCCAGCAGGAAGGACAGCCGAGAGACCCAGTACTTC. Protein: CASRKDSRETQYF.

This chain uses TRBV3-1 (or the pseudogene TRBV3-2) with TRBJ2-3, with 12 bases fitting TRBD2. V dropped 4 bases and J dropped 1; count of bases not matched to a gene: 6. The CDR3 runs to 17 residues. Germline assignment: CDR1 LGHDT and CDR2 YNNKEL (reference sequence). CDR3 sequence: CASSPGRTSGGTDTQYF. DNA for the CDR3: TGTGCCAGCAGCCCAGGCCGGACTAGCGGGGGCACAGATACGCAGTATTTT.

The gene calls are TRBV2 and TRBJ1-1, with D possibly being TRBD1 (5 bases). Germline CDR1 reads SNHLY; CDR2 reads FYNNEI. This CDR3 is built from 14 residues. Trimming took 6 bases from V and 0 from J, leaving 11 bases between them. The CDR3 is CASSETVMNTEAFF. The CDR3 nucleotides are TGTGCCAGCAGCGAGACAGTCATGAACACTGAAGCTTTCTTT.

This chain links TRBV7-2 with TRBJ1-2; 9 bases line up with TRBD1. Germline V gene data show CDR1 as SGHTA and CDR2 as FQGNSA. V lost 6 bases to trimming and J lost 5 bases; unmatched junction nucleotides: 10. The CDR3 is 15 amino acids. CDR3 bases: TGTGCCAGCAGACGACAACAGGGGGCGGAATATGGCTACACCTTC. It specifies CASRRQQGAEYGYTF.

The chain has TRBV19 and TRBJ1-5; D remains ambiguous. CDR1 and CDR2 from the germline V gene are LNHDA and SQIVND (reference sequence). V gave up 5 bases and J gave up 0 bases, with 11 bases separating them. This CDR3 is 15 amino acids long. The CDR3 nucleotides read TGTGCCAGTAGTGTCGTATGGGCTAGCAATCAGCCCCAGCATTTT. Protein product: CASSVVWASNQPQHF.

This chain links TRBV27 with TRBJ1-4, with TRBD1 as a possible D gene (6 bases). Trimming pared 8 bases from V and 4 bases from J, leaving 14 bases between. Germline CDR1 reads MNHEY; CDR2 reads SMNVEV (reference sequence). CDR3 length: 14 residues. CDR3 region: CASGPGHGNEKLFF. Here the CDR3 DNA reads TGTGCCAGCGGGCCGGGACACGGTAATGAAAAACTGTTTTTT.

This chain links TRBV7-9 with TRBJ1-5, with 8 bases matching TRBD1. V lost 4 bases, J lost 6 bases, and 8 bases stayed unmatched. The CDR3 consists of 15 residues. Germline V CDR1 and CDR2: SEHNR, FQNEAQ (reference sequence). For the CDR3, the DNA is TGTGCCAGCAGCTCGACAGGGGAGGTTGGTCAGCCCCAGCATTTT. Amino acid sequence: CASSSTGEVGQPQHF.

The chain employs TRBV21-1 and TRBJ2-7; the D call of TRBD1 is as the table states it, not checked on the DNA. TRBV21-1 is annotated as a pseudogene. This CDR3 comprises 13 residues. The CDR3 region has the DNA TGTGCCAGCAGCACTAGGGGAAGTTACGAGCAGTACGTC. Its translation: CASSTRGSYEQYV.

The rearrangement joins TRBV2 to TRBJ1-5; D is perhaps TRBD1 (5 bases). This CDR3 is 15 amino acids long. Trimming shortened V by 6 bases and J by 6 bases, and 18 bases separated the two germline ends. From germline, CDR1 is SNHLY and CDR2 FYNNEI. DNA of the CDR3: TGTGCCAGCAGCCAGGAATCAGGGATGGGTCAGCCCCAGCATTTT. Translating it yields CASSQESGMGQPQHF.

V gene TRBV6-1 combines with J gene TRBJ2-6, with D possibly TRBD2 on 7 matching bases. From germline, CDR1 is MNHNS and CDR2 SASEGT. Between the trimmed V and J ends, which lost 4 bases and 0 bases, there was a span of 10 bases. This CDR3 spans 16 amino acids. This CDR3 reads CASSGRGGSGANVLTF. The CDR3 nucleotides are TGTGCCAGCAGTGGGAGGGGGGGCTCTGGGGCCAACGTCCTGACTTTC.

In nucleotides, the CDR3 is TGTGCCAGCAGTGATTTGACATCCACCTACGAGCAGTACGTC. It translates to CASSDLTSTYEQYV. The gene calls are TRBV6-1 and TRBJ2-7, with D unclear. Germline assignment: CDR1 MNHNS and CDR2 SASEGT. V gave up 3 bases and J gave up 2 bases, with 11 bases separating them. The CDR3 is made up of 14 amino acids.